These 11 T cell receptor beta chains originate from one sample sequenced in a study of cytomegalovirus exposure and HLA in healthy donors. With 60 Vbeta and 13 Jbeta primers, the PCR was carried out. Repertoires were generated with immunoSEQ multiplex PCR, while TCRdb's copy carries only in-frame clones and drops some. Altogether about 150,000 clones are present, approximately 80% being singletons, with the ten largest covering around 5.6%. The sample taken for sequencing was PBMCs. These receptor sequences come from a woman aged 40 to 50 in good health and CMV-seropositive.

This rearrangement joins TRBV5-1 to TRBJ2-5; 10 positions match TRBD2. Germline V gives CDR1 SGHRS, CDR2 YFSETQ. The V gene end was trimmed by 6 bases and the J gene end by 4 bases; junction bases not matched to a gene: 9. The CDR3 spans 15 residues. Written as DNA, the CDR3 is TGCGCCAGCACCTTCGGAGCGGGAGGGGGAGAGACCCAGTACTTC. Translation gives CASTFGAGGGETQYF.

The J gene is TRBJ2-7, the V gene TRBV28; 11 bases align to TRBD1. The length of the CDR3 is 18 residues. Per germline, CDR1 MDHEN and CDR2 SYDVKM. J gave up 4 bases and V 5 bases, and 16 bases lay outside the gene matches. In DNA form, the CDR3 reads TGTGCCAGCAGTCCTTACCTTAGGTGGGGGACAGGGGGTTACGAGCAGTACTTC. Its protein product is CASSPYLRWGTGGYEQYF.

The J gene is TRBJ1-3, the V gene TRBV7-9; 8 nucleotides agree with TRBD1. CDR1 is SEHNR and CDR2 is FQNEAQ in the germline V gene (reference sequence). V gave up 6 bases and J gave up 3 bases; unmatched junction bases: 7. The CDR3 contains 15 residues. In nucleotides, the CDR3 is TGTGCCAGCAGTCGGGACAGGCCGTTTGGAAACACCATATATTTT. It is translated as CASSRDRPFGNTIYF.

This clone was seen only once. This chain connects TRBV27 to TRBJ1-1, with D perhaps matching TRBD1 (6 bases). Looked up from germline, CDR1 is MNHEY and CDR2 is SMNVEV (reference sequence). Trimming left V 3 bases short and J 3 bases short, with 14 bases between. This CDR3 is 15 amino acids long. The CDR3 DNA is TGTGCCAGCAGTTTCGGCGGGGGCTGGGACACTGAAGCTTTCTTT. It yields the protein CASSFGGGWDTEAFF.

The rearrangement joins TRBV4-2 to TRBJ2-5, with 12 bases identical to TRBD2. The V and J ends lost 3 bases and 1 base, in that order; junction bases with no gene match: 6. Germline V CDR1 and CDR2: LGHNA, YNFKEQ. The CDR3 totals 17 residues. CDR3 coding DNA: TGTGCCAGCAGCCATGCCAGGACTAGCGGGGTCCAAGAGACCCAGTACTTC. Translation: CASSHARTSGVQETQYF.

V usage is TRBV6-6 and J usage is TRBJ2-7; 7 nucleotides agree with TRBD2. The CDR3 length is 12 residues. With V trimmed by 8 bases and J by 0 bases, 1 base remained unmatched. Germline lookup yields CDR1 MNHNY and CDR2 SVGAGI (reference sequence). The CDR3 reads CASRGVSYEQYF. The CDR3 bases are TGTGCCAGCCGGGGGGTCTCCTACGAGCAGTACTTC.

The gene calls are TRBV28 and TRBJ2-3; 7 positions agree with TRBD1. Germline CDR1 is MDHEN and CDR2 is SYDVKM. CDR3 size: 12 residues. After removal of 9 bases from V and 11 bases from J, the junction contained 11 bases not matched to a gene. CDR3 amino acids: CASAIGQGVQYF. The CDR3, as DNA: TGTGCCAGTGCCATAGGTCAGGGGGTGCAGTATTTT.

CDR3 in DNA: TGCGCCAGCAGCTTTTCCGGTATTTCCTACGAGCAGTACTTC. Amino acid sequence: CASSFSGISYEQYF. J is TRBJ2-7 and V is TRBV5-1; no clear D gene. CDR3 size: 14 residues. V was cut by 2 bases and J by 1 base, with 10 bases left in between. Germline CDR1 and CDR2: SGHRS and YFSETQ.

The chain has TRBV9 and TRBJ2-5; 11 bases agree with TRBD2. This CDR3 region has 15 residues. Germline lookup yields CDR1 SGDLS and CDR2 YYNGEE. V lost 6 bases and J lost 4; bases outside the gene matches: 8. Here the CDR3 reads CASNPTSGSLETQYF. For the CDR3, the DNA is TGTGCCAGCAATCCTACTAGCGGGAGTTTAGAGACCCAGTACTTC.

This chain's CDR3 is CASSLTGGYEQYF. The CDR3 DNA follows: TGTGCCAGCAGTTTGACGGGAGGGTACGAGCAGTACTTC. The genes are TRBV27 and TRBJ2-7, with 8 bases lining up with TRBD2. Germline values: CDR1 MNHEY, CDR2 SMNVEV (reference sequence). Losses at the gene ends were 3 bases for V and 4 bases for J; bases not matched to a gene: 2. The CDR3 totals 13 residues.

The rearrangement joins TRBV7-9 to TRBJ2-3, with TRBD2 identical over 9 bases. The CDR3 sequence is 16 residues long. CDR1 and CDR2 (germline): SEHNR, FQNEAQ (reference sequence). V shed 1 base and J 4 bases; nucleotides not matched to a gene: 6. CDR3 loop: CASSLVNSGGADTQYF. Written as DNA, the CDR3 is TGTGCCAGCAGCTTAGTAAATAGCGGGGGAGCAGATACGCAGTATTTT.